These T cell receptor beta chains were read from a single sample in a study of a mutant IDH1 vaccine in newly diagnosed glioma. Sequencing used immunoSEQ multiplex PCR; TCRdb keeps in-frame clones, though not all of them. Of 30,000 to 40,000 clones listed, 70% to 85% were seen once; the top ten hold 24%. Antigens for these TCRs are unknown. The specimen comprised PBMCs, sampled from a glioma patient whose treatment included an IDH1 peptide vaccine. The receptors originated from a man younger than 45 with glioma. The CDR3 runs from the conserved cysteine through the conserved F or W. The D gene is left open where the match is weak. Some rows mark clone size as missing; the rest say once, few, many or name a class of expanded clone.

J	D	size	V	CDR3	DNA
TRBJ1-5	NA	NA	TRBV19	CASSKDGGGNQPQHF	TGTGCCAGTAGTAAGGACGGGGGAGGCAATCAGCCCCAGCATTTT
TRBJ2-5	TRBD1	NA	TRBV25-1	CASSVRQGRKETQYF	TGTGCCAGCAGTGTCAGACAGGGGAGAAAAGAGACCCAGTACTTC
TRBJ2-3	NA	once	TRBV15	CATSSLLGGGTDTQYF	TGTGCCACCAGCAGCCTCTTAGGGGGTGGCACAGATACGCAGTATTTT
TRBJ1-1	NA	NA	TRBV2	CASKYLSTEAFF	TGTGCCAGCAAATACCTGAGCACTGAAGCTTTCTTT
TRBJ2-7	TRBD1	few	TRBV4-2	CASSKGQLRAYEQYF	TGTGCCAGCAGCAAGGGACAGCTACGAGCCTACGAGCAGTACTTC
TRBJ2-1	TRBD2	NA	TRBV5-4	CASSLAGQGLIAEQFF	TGTGCCAGCAGCTTGGCCGGTCAGGGACTAATTGCTGAGCAGTTCTTC
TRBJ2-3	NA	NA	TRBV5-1	CASSTSRNTQYF	TGCGCCAGCAGTACTAGTCGGAATACGCAGTATTTT
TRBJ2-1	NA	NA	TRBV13	CASSLTNLYNEQFF	TGTGCCAGCAGCTTAACGAATCTTTACAATGAGCAGTTCTTC
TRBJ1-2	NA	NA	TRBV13	CAGGASSSQRDYGYTF	TGTGCCGGAGGGGCCAGCAGCTCCCAGAGGGACTATGGCTACACCTTC
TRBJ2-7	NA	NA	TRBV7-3	CASSPLPGSGEQYF	TGTGCCAGCAGCCCTCTTCCGGGCTCGGGGGAGCAGTACTTC
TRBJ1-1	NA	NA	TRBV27	CASSSMGAGWDTEAFF	TGTGCCAGCAGTTCCATGGGGGCAGGATGGGACACTGAAGCTTTCTTT
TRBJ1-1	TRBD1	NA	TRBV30	CAWSDRGQGNTEAFF	TGTGCCTGGAGTGATCGAGGACAGGGGAACACTGAAGCTTTCTTT
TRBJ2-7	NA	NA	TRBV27	CASSLRELSHEQYF	TGTGCCAGCAGTTTAAGGGAACTCTCCCACGAGCAGTACTTC
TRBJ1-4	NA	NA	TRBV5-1	CASSRGLGPGSTNEKLFF	TGCGCCAGCAGCCGCGGTTTAGGCCCTGGATCAACTAATGAAAAACTGTTTTTT
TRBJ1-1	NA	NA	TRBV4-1	CASSQLVTKRNTEAFF	TGCGCCAGCAGCCAGCTCGTTACTAAGAGGAACACTGAAGCTTTCTTT
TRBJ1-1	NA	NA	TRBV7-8	CASSPRGNTEAFF	TGTGCCAGCAGCCCCAGAGGAAACACTGAAGCTTTCTTT
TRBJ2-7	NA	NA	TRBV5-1	CASSLLGRREQYF	TGCGCCAGCAGCTTGCTGGGGCGACGCGAGCAGTACTTC
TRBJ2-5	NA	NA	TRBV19	CASSIGVRSQETQYF	TGTGCCAGTAGTATCGGGGTTCGCTCCCAAGAGACCCAGTACTTC
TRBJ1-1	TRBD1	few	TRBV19	CASTTGGAGTEAFF	TGTGCCAGTACGACAGGGGGCGCCGGCACTGAAGCTTTCTTT
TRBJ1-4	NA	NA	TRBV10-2	CASTGHLNEKLFF	TGCGCCAGCACGGGACACCTTAATGAAAAACTGTTTTTT
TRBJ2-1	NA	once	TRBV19	CASSIRARNEQFF	TGTGCCAGTAGTATAAGGGCGAGGAATGAGCAGTTCTTC
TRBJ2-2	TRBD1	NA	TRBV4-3	CASSQDPRQGGTGELFF	TGCGCCAGCAGCCAAGATCCCAGACAGGGTGGGACCGGGGAGCTGTTTTTT
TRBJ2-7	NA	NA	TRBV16	CASSQARGGEQYF	TGTGCCAGCAGCCAGGCGAGGGGGGGCGAGCAGTACTTC
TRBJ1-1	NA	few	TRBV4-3	CASSQAGNTEAFF	TGCGCCAGCAGCCAAGCGGGGAACACTGAAGCTTTCTTT
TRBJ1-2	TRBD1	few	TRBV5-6	CASSYRDRGNVRGYTF	TGTGCCAGCAGCTACCGGGACAGGGGGAATGTACGTGGCTACACCTTC
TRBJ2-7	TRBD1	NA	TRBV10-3	CAISPRDRDAVQYF	TGTGCCATCAGTCCCCGGGACAGGGATGCGGTGCAGTACTTC